Each of the 6 T cell receptor beta chains below was sequenced from the same sample in a study of CD8 T cells in ankylosing spondylitis. TCRdb ran MiXCR on the 5' RACE reads and lists one entry per CDR3 protein. The sample has roughly 100,000 distinct CDR3 sequences; roughly 8.3% are singletons. Source material: blood, either unsorted or a sorted T cell fraction (not recorded which). These receptors originate from a male donor with ankylosing spondylitis or in good health (not recorded which).

The chain has TRBV3-1 and TRBJ1-5; 7 bases align to TRBD1. The ends lost 4 bases at V and 4 bases at J; junction bases unmatched: 4. Per germline, CDR1 LGHDT and CDR2 YNNKEL (reference sequence). The CDR3 consists of 14 residues. The CDR3 loop is CASSRGTANQPQHF. Here the CDR3 DNA reads TGTGCCAGCAGCCGTGGGACAGCGAATCAGCCCCAGCATTTT. Full variable domain (missing parts from reference TRBV3-1 and TRBJ1-5): DTAVSQTPKYLVTQMGNDKSIKCEQNLGHDTMYWYKQDSKKFLKIMFSYNNKELIINETVPNRFSPKSPDKAHLNLHINSLELGDSAVYFCASSRGTANQPQHFGDGTRLSIL.

This clonotype occurred many times. This chain uses TRBV4-3 with TRBJ2-1; unclear D gene. CDR3 size: 17 residues. Germline CDR1 is LGHNA and CDR2 is YSLEER. V dropped 3 bases and J dropped 0 bases, with 15 bases sitting between them. CDR3 in DNA: TGCGCCAGCAGCCAGTCCTCGTCATCGGGCTCCTACAATGAGCAGTTCTTC. Protein: CASSQSSSSGSYNEQFF.

The CDR3 reads CASSYDSNQPQHF. The CDR3 DNA sequence: TGTGCCAGCAGTTACGACAGTAATCAGCCCCAGCATTTT. The chain carries TRBV27 and TRBJ1-5; D perhaps matches TRBD1 (5 bases). This CDR3 has 13 amino acids. The V and J ends lost 4 bases and 4 bases respectively, with 8 bases between them. The germline CDR1 and CDR2 sequences are MNHEY and SMNVEV (reference sequence).

This clonotype was detected many times. The CDR3 protein is CAWSPGQGRQETQYF. DNA for the CDR3: TGTGCCTGGAGTCCTGGACAGGGTCGACAAGAGACCCAGTACTTC. This rearrangement joins TRBV30 to TRBJ2-5; 8 bases are a match to TRBD1. The germline CDR1 and CDR2 sequences are GTSNPN and SVGIG (reference sequence). Germline trimming cut 2 bases from V and 2 bases from J; bases unmatched to any gene: 7. This CDR3 spans 15 amino acids.

This clonotype was observed a handful of times. The chain carries TRBV7-2 and TRBJ2-3, with D maybe TRBD1 (5 bases). Germline loops: CDR1 SGHTA, CDR2 FQGNSA. V lost 4 bases, J lost 10 bases, and 9 bases lay in between. The CDR3 length is 11 residues. The CDR3 is CASSSPGSQYF. The CDR3 DNA is TGTGCCAGCAGCTCCCCAGGGTCGCAGTATTTT. Based on the CDR3 plus reference TRBV7-2 and TRBJ2-3, the full variable domain is GAGVSQSPSNKVTEKGKDVELRCDPISGHTALYWYRQSLGQGLEFLIYFQGNSAPDKSGLPSDRFSAERTGGSVSTLTIQRTQQEDSAVYLCASSSPGSQYFGPGTRLTVL.

This clonotype was detected ten times or more. The chain links TRBV9 to TRBJ2-7; D is uncertain. Germline loops: CDR1 SGDLS, CDR2 YYNGEE. This CDR3 has 13 amino acids. Trimming left V 4 bases short and J 6 bases short, with 14 bases between. This CDR3 reads CASSPRPGSEQYF. The CDR3 nucleotides are TGTGCCAGCAGCCCCCGACCGGGCTCCGAGCAGTACTTC.